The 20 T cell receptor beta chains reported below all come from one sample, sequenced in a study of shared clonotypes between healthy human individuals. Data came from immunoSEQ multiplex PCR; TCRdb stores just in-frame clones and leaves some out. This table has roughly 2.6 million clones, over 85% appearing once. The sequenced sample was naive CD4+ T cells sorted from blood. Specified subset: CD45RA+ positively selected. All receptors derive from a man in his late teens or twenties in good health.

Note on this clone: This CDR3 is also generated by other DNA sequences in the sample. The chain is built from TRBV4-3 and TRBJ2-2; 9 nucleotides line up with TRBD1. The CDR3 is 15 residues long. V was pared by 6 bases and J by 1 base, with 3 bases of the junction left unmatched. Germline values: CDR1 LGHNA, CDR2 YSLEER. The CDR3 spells CASSPGQGNTGELFF. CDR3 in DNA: TGCGCCAGCAGTCCGGGACAGGGGAACACCGGGGAGCTGTTTTTT.

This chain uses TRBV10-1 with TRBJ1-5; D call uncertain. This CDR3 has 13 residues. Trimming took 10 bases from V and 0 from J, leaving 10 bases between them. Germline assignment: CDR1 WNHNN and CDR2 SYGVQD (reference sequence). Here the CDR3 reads CATSADSNQPQHF. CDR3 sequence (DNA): TGCGCCACTTCGGCTGATAGCAATCAGCCCCAGCATTTT.

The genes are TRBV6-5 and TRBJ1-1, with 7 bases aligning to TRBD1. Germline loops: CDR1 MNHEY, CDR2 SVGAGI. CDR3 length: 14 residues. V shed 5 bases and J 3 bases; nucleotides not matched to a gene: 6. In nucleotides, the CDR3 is TGTGCCAGCAGTAAGGGACAGCGGCACACTGAAGCTTTCTTT. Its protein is CASSKGQRHTEAFF.

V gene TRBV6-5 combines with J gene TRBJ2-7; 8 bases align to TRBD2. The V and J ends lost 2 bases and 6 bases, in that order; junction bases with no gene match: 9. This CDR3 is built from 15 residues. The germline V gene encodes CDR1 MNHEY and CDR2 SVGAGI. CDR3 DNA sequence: TGTGCCAGCAGTTACGTTCAAGGACTAGCCCCCGAGCAGTACTTC. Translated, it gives CASSYVQGLAPEQYF.

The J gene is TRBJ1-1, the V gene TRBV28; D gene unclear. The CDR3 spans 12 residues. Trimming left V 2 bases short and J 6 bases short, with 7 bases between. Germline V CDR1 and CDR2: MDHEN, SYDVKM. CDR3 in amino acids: CASSLMSAEAFF. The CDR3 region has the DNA TGTGCCAGCAGTTTAATGTCAGCTGAAGCTTTCTTT.

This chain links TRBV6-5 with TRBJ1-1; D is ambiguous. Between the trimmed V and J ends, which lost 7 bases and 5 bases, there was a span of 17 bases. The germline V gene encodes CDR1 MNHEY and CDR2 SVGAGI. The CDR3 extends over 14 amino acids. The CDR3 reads CASTRGSAATEAFF. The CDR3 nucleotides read TGTGCCAGCACCCGAGGATCAGCGGCAACTGAAGCTTTCTTT.

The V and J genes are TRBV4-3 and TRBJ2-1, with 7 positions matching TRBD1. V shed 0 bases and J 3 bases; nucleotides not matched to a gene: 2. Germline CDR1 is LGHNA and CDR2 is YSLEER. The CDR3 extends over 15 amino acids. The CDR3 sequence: CASSQDWTGYNEQFF. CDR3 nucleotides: TGCGCCAGCAGCCAAGATTGGACAGGCTACAATGAGCAGTTCTTC.

CDR3 sequence: CASSYPPPEGGYTF. The CDR3 nucleotides are TGTGCCAGCAGTTACCCCCCGCCGGAAGGAGGCTACACCTTC. The chain employs TRBV6-6 and TRBJ1-2; D uncertain. The V and J ends lost 2 bases and 8 bases respectively, with 15 bases between them. In germline, CDR1 is MNHNY, CDR2 SVGAGI (reference sequence). The CDR3 sequence is 14 residues long.

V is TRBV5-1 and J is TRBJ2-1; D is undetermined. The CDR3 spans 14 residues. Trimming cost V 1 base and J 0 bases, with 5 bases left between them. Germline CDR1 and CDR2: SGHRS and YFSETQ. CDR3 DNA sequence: TGCGCCAGCAGCTTGATTTCCTCCTACAATGAGCAGTTCTTC. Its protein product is CASSLISSYNEQFF.

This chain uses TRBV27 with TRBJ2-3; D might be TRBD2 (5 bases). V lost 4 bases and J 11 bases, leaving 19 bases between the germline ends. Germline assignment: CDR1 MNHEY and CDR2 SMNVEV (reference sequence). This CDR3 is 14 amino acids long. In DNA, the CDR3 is TGTGCCAGCAGTTCCCCAAAGCGGCGGGTTTTGCAGTATTTT. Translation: CASSSPKRRVLQYF.

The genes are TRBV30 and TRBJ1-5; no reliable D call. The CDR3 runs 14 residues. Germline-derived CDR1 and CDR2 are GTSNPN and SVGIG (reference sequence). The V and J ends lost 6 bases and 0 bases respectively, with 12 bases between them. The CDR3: CACQNGDSNQPQHF. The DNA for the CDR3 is TGTGCCTGTCAGAACGGGGATAGCAATCAGCCCCAGCATTTT.

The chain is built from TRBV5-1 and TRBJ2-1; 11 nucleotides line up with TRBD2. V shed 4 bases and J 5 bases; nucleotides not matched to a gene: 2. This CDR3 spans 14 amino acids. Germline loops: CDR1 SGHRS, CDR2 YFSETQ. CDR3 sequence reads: CASSPTSGNNEQFF. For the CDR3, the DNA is TGCGCCAGCAGCCCGACTAGCGGGAACAATGAGCAGTTCTTC.

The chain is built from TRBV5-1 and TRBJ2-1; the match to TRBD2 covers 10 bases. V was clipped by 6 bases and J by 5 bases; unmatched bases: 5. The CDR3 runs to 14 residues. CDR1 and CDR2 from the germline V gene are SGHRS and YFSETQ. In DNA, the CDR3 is TGCGCCAGCAATAGCGGGGGGAACAACAATGAGCAGTTCTTC. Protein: CASNSGGNNNEQFF.

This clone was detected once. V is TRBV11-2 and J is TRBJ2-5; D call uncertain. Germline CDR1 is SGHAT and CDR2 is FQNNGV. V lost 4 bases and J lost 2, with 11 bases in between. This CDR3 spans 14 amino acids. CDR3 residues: CASSSKTPQETQYF. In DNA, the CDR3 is TGTGCCAGCAGCTCAAAGACTCCACAAGAGACCCAGTACTTC.

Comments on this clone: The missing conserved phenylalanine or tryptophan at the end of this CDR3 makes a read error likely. Here the CDR3 reads CASSLGGQTSNQPQHS. CDR3 coding DNA: TGCGCCAGCAGCTTGGGGGGACAGACTAGCAATCAGCCCCAGCATTCT. V usage is TRBV5-1 and J usage is TRBJ1-5; TRBD1 aligns across 7 bases. V lost 0 bases and J lost 0; bases outside the gene matches: 3. The CDR3 extends over 16 amino acids. Germline CDR1 and CDR2: SGHRS and YFSETQ.

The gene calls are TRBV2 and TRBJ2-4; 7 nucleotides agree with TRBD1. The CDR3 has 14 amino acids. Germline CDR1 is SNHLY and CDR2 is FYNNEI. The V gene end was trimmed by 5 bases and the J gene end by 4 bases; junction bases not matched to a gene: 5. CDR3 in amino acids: CASSYPGQKNIQYF. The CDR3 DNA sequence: TGTGCCAGCAGTTATCCGGGACAGAAAAACATTCAGTACTTC.

The CDR3 DNA follows: TGTGCCAGCAGCGGGACTCGCGGGGGTTCCTCCTACAATGAGCAGTTCTTC. Encoded protein: CASSGTRGGSSYNEQFF. The chain recombines TRBV5-6 with TRBJ2-1; 7 positions match TRBD2. Germline V gives CDR1 SGHDT, CDR2 YYEEEE. V trimming: 4 bases; J trimming: 0 bases; junction bases outside the gene matches: 10. The CDR3 extends over 17 amino acids.

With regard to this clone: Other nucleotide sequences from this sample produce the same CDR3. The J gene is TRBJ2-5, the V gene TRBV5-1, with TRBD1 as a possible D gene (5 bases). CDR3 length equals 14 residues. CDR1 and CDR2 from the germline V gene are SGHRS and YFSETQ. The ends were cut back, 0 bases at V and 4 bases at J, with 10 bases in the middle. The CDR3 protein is CASSLGGQGETQYF. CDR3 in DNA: TGCGCCAGCAGCTTGGGTGGGCAGGGAGAGACCCAGTACTTC.

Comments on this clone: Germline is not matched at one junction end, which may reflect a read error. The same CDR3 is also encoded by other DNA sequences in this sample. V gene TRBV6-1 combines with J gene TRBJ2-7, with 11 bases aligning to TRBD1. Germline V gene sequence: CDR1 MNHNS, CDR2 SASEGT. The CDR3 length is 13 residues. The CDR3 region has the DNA TGCGCTTCAAGGACAGGGGGCAGGTACGAGCAGTACTTC. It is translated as CASRTGGRYEQYF.

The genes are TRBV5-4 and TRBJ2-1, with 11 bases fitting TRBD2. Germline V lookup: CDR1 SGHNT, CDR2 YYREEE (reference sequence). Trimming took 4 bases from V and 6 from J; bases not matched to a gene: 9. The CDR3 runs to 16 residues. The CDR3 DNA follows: TGTGCCAGCAGCAGGACCACTAGCGGGAGTCTCAATGAGCAGTTCTTC. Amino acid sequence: CASSRTTSGSLNEQFF.